The clone carrying this TCR beta chain was detected once. This entry belongs to a study of blood T cell repertoires in COVID-19. The CDR3 consists of 16 residues. Original processing methods: By means of reference gene primer amplification, nucleated cell counts were estimated. Assay: immunoSEQ multiplex PCR; the TCRdb copy retains only in-frame clones and omits some. V, J and clone size are taken as reported in that table, and D and trimming were inferred from the DNA itself. There are about 300,000 clones in the sample; about 90% occur only once, and around 6.6% lies in the top ten. Sequenced: peripheral blood. The V gene is TRBV21-1, the J gene TRBJ2-7; the table's D call, TRBD1, has no DNA check behind it. TRBV21-1 represents a pseudogene. The sequence was obtained from a young man who had recovered from COVID-19. CDR3 loop: CASSKRGGNYSYEQYF. CDR3 nucleotide sequence: TGTGCCAGCAGCAAACGAGGGGGAAACTACTCCTACGAGCAGTACTTC.